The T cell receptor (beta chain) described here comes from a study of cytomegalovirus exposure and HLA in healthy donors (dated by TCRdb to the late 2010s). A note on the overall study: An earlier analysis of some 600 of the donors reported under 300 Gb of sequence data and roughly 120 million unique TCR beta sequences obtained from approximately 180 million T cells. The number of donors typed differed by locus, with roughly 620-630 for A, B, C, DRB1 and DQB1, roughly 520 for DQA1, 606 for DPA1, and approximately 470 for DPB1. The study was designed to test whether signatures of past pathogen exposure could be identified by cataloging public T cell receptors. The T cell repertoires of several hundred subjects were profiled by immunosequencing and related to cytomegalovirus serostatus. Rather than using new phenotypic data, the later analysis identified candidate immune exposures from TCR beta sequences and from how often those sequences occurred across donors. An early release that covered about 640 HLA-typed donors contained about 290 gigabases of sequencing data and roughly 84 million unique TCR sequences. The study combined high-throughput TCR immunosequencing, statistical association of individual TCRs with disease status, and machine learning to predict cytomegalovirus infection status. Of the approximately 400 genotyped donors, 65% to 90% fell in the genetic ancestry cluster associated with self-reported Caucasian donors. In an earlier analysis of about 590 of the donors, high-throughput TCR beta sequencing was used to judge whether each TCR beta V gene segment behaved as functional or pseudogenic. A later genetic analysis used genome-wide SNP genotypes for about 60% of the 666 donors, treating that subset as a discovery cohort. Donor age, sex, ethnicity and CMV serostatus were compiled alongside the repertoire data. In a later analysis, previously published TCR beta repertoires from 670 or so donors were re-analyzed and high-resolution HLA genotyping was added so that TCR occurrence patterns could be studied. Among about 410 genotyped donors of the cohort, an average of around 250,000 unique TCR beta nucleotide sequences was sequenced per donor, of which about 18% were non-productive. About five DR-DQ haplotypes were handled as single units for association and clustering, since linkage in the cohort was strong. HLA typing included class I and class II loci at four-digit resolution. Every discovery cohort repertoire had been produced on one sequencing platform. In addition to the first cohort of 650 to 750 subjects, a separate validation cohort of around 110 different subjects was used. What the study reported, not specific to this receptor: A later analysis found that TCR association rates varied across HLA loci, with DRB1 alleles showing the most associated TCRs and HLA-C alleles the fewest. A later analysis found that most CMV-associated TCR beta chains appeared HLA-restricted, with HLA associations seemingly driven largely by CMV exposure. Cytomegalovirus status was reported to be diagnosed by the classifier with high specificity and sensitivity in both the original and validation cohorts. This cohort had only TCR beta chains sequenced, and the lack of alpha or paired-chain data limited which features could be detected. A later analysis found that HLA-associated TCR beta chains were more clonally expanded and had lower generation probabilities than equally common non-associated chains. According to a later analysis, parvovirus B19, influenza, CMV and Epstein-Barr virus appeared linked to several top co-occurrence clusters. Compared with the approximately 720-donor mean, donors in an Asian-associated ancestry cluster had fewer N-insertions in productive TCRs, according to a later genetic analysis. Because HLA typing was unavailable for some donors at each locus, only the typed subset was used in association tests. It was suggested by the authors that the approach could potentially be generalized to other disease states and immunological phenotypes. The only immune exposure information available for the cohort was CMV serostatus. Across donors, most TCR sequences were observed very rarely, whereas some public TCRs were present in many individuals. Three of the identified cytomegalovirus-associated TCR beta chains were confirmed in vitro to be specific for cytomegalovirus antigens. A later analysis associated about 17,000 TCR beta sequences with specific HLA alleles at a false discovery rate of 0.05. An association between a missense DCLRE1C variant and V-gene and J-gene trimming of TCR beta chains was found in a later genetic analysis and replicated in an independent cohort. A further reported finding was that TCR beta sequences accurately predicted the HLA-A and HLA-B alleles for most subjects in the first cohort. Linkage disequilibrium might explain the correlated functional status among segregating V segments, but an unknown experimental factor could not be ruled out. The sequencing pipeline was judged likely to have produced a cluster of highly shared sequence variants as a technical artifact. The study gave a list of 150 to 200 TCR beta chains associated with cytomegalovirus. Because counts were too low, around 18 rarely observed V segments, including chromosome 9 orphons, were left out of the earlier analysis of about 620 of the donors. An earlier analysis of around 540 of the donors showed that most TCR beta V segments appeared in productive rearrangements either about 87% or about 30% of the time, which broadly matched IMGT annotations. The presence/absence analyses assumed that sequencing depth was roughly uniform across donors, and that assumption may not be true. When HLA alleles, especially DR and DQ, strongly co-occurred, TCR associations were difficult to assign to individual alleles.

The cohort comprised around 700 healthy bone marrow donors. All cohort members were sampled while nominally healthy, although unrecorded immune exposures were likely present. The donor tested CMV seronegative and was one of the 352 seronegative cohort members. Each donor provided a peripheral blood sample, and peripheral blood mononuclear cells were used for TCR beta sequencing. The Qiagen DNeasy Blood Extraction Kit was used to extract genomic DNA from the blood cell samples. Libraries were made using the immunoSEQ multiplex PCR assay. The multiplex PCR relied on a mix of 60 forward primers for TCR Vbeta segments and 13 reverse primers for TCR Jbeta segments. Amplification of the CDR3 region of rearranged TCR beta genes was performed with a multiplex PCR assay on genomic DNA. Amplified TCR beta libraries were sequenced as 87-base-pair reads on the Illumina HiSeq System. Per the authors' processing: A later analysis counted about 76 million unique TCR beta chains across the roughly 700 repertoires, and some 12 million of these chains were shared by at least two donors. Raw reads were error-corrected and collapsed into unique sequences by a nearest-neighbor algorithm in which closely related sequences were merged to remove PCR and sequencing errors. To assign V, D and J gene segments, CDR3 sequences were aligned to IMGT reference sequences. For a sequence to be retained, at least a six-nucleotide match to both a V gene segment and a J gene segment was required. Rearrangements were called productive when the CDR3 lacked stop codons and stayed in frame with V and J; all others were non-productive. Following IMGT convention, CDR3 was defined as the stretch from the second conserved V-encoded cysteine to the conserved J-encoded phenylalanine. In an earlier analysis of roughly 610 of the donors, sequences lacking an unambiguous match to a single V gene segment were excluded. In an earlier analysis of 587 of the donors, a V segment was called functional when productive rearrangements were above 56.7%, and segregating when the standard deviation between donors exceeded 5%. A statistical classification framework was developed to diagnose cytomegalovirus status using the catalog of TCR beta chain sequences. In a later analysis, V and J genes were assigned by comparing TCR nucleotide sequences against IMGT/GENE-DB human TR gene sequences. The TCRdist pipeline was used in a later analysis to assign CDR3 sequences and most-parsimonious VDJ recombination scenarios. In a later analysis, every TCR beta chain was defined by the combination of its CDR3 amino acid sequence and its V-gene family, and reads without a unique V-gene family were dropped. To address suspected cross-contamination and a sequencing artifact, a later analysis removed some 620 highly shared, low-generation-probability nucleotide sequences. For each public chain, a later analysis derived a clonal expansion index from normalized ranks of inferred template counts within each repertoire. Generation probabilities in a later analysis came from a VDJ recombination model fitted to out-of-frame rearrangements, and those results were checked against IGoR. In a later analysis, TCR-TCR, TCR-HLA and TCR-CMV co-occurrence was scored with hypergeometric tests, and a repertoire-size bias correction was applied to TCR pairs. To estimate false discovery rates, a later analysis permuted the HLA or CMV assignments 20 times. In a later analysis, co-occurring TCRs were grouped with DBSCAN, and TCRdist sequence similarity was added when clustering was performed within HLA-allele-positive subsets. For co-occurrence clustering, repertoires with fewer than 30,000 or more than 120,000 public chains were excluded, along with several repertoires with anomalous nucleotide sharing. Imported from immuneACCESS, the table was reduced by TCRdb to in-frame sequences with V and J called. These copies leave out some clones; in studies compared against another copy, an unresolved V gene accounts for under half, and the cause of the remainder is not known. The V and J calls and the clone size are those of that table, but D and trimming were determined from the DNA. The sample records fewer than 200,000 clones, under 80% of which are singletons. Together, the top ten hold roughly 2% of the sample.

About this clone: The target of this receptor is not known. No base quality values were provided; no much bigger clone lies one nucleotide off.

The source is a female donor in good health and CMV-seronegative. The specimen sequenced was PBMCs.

The CDR3 region reads CASSDSSGANVLTF. The nucleotide sequence is TGTGCCAGCAGTGACAGCTCTGGGGCCAACGTCCTGACTTTC. The receptor chain draws on TRBV2 and TRBJ2-6; no D gene can be assigned with confidence. Its CDR3 holds 14 amino acids, cysteine through phenylalanine. The CDR3 DNA has 42 bases and is translated from base 1. The germline ends are 3 bases apart after V is trimmed by 3 bases and J by 0 bases. The germline V gene provides CDR1 SNHLY and CDR2 FYNNEI.